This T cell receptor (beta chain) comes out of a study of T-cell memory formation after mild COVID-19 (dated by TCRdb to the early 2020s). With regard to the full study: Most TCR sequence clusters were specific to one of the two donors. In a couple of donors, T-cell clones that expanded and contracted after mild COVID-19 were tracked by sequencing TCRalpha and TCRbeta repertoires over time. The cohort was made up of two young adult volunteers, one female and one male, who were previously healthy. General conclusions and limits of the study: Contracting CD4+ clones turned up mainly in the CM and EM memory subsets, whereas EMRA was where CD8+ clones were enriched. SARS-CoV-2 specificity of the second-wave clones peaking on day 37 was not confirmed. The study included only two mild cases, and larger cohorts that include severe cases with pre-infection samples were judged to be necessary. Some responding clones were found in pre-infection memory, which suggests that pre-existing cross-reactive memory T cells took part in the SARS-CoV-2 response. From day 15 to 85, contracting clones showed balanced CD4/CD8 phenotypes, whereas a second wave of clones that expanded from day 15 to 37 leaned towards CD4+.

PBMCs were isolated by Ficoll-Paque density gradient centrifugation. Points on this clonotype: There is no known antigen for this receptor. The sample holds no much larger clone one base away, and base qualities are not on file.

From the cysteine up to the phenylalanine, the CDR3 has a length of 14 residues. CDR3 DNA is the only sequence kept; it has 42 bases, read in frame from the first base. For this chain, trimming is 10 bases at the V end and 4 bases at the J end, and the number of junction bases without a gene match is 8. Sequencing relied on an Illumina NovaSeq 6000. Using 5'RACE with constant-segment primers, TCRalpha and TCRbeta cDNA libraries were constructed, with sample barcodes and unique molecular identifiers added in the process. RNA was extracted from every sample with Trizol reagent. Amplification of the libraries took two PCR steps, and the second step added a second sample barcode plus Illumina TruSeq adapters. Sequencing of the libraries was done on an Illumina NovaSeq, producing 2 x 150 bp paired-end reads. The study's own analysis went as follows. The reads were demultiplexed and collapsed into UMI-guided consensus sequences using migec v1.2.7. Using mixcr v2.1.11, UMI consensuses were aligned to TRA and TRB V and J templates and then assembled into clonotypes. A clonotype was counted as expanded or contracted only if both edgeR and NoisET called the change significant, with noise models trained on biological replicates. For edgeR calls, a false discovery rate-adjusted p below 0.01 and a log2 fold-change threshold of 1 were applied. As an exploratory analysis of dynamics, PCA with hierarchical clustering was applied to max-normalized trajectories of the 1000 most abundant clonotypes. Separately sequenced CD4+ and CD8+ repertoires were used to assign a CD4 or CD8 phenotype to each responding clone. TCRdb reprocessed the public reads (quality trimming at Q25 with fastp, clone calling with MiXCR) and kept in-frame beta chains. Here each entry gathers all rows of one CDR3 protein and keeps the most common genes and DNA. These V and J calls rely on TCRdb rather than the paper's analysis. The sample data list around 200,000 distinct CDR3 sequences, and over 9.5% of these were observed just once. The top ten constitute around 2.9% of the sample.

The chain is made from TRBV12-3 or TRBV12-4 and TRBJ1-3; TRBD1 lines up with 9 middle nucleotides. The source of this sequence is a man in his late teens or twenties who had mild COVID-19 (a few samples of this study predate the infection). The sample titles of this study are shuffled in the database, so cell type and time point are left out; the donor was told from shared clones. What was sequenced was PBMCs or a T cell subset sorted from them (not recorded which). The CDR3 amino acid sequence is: CAITLQGAGNTIYF. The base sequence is TGTGCCATCACCCTACAGGGGGCCGGAAACACCATATATTTT.